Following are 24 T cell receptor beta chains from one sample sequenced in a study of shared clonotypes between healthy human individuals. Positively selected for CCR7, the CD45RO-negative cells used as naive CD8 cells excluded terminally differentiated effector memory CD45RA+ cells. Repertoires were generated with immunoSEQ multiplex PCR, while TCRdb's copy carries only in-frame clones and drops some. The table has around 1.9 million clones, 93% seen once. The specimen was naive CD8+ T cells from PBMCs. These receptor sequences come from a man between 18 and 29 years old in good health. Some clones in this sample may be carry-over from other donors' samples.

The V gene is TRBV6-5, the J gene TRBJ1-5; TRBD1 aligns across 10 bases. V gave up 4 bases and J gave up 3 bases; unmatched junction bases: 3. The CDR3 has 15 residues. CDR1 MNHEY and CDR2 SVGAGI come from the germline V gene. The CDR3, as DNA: TGTGCCAGCAGTTTGGACAGGGGGTACAATCAGCCCCAGCATTTT. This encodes CASSLDRGYNQPQHF.

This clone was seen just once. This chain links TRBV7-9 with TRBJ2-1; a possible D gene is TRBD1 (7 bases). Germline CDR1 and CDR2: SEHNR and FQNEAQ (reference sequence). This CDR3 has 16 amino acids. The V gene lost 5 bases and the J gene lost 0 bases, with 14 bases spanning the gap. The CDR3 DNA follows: TGTGCCAGCAGCCTGGCGGGACAGAGCTCCTACAATGAGCAGTTCTTC. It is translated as CASSLAGQSSYNEQFF.

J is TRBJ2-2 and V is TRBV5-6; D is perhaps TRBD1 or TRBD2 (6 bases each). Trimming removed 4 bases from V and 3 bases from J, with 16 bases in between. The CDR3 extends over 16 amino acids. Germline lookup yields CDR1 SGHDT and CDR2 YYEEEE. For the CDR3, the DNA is TGTGCCAGCAGCACCGAATGGGGGGCAGACACCGGGGAGCTGTTTTTT. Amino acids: CASSTEWGADTGELFF. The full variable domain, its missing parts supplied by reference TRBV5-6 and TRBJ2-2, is DAGVTQSPTHLIKTRGQQVTLRCSPKSGHDTVSWYQQALGQGPQFIFQYYEEEERQRGNFPDRFSGHQFPNYSSELNVNALLLGDSALYLCASSTEWGADTGELFFGEGSRLTVL.

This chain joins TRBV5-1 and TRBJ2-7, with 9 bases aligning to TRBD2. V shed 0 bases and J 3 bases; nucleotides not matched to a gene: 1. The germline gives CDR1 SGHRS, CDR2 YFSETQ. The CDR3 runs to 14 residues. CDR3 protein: CASSLATSGYEQYF. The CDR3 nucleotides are TGCGCCAGCAGCTTGGCGACTAGCGGCTACGAGCAGTACTTC. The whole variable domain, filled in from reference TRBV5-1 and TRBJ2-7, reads KAGVTQTPRYLIKTRGQQVTLSCSPISGHRSVSWYQQTPGQGLQFLFEYFSETQRNKGNFPGRFSGRQFSNSRSEMNVSTLELGDSALYLCASSLATSGYEQYFGPGTRLTVT.

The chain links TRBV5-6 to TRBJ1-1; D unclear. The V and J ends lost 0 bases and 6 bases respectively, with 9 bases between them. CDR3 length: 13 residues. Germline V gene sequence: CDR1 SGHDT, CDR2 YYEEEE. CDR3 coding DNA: TGTGCCAGCAGCTTGGGAGCCAGGTCTGAAGCTTTCTTT. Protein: CASSLGARSEAFF.

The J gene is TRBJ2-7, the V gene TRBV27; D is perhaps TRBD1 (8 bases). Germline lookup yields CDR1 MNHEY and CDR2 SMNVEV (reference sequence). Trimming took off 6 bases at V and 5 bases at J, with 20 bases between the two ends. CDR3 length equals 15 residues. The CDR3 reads CASRILQGGAHEQYF. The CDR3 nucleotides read TGTGCCAGCAGAATCCTACAGGGGGGGGCGCACGAGCAGTACTTC.

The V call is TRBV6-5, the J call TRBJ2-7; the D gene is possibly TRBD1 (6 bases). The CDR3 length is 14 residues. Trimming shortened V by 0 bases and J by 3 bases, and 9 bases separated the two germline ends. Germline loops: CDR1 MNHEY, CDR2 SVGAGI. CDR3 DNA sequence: TGTGCCAGCAGTTACTCGAAACAGGGCTACGAGCAGTACTTC. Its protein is CASSYSKQGYEQYF.

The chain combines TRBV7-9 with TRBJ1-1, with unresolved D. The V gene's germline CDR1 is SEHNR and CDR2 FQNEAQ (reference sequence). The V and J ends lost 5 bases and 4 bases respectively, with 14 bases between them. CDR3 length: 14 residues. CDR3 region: CASSPSDKSTEAFF. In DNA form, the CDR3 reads TGTGCCAGCAGCCCCTCCGACAAGTCCACTGAAGCTTTCTTT.

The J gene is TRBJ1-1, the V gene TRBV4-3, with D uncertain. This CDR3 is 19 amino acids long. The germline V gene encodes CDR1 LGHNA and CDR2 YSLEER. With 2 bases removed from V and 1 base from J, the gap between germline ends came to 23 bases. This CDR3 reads CASSQLPPSVIIGNTEAFF. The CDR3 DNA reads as TGCGCCAGCAGCCAACTCCCCCCTTCTGTTATTATTGGGAACACTGAAGCTTTCTTT.

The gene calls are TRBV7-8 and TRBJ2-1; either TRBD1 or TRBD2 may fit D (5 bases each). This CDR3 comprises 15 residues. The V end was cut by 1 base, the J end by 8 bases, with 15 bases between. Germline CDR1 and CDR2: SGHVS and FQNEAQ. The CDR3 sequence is CASSLGPGRWDEQFF. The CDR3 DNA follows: TGTGCCAGCAGCTTAGGGCCGGGACGTTGGGATGAGCAGTTCTTC.

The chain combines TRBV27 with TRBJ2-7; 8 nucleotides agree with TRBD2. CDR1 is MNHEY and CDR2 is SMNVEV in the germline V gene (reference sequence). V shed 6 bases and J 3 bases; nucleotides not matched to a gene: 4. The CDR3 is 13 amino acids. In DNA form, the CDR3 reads TGTGCCAGCAGCACTAGCGGAAACTACGAGCAGTACTTC. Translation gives CASSTSGNYEQYF.

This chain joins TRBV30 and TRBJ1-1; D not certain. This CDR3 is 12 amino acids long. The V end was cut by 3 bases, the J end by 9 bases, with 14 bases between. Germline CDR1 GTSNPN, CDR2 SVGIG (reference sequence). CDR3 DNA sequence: TGTGCCTGGAGGGAGTTGGCCCCCAAAGCTTTCTTT. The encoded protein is CAWRELAPKAFF.

The CDR3 bases are TGTGCCAGCAGCTTAGGGGACAGAATCACAGATACGCAGTATTTT. This sequence encodes CASSLGDRITDTQYF. The chain uses TRBV7-9 and TRBJ2-3; 7 nucleotides align to TRBD1. This CDR3 spans 15 amino acids. V dropped 1 base and J dropped 2; count of bases not matched to a gene: 3. CDR1 and CDR2 (germline): SEHNR, FQNEAQ (reference sequence).

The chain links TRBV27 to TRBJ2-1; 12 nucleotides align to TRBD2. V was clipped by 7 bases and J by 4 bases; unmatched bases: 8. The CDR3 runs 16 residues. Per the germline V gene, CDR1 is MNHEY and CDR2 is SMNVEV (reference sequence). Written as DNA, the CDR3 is TGTGCCAGCACCAGCCTAGCGGGAGGGCCGTACAATGAGCAGTTCTTC. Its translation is CASTSLAGGPYNEQFF.

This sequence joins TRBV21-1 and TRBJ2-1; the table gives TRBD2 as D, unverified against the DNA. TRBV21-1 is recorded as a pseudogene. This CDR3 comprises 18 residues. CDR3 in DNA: TGTGCCAGCAGCAAATCGGGACTAGCGGGATGCTCCTACAATGAGCAGTTCTTC. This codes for CASSKSGLAGCSYNEQFF.

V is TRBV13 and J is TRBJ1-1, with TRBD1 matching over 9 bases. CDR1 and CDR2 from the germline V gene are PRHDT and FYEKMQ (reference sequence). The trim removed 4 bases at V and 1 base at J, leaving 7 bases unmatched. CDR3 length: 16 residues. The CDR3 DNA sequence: TGTGCCAGCAGCTCGGACGGGACAGGGTGGAACACTGAAGCTTTCTTT. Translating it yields CASSSDGTGWNTEAFF.

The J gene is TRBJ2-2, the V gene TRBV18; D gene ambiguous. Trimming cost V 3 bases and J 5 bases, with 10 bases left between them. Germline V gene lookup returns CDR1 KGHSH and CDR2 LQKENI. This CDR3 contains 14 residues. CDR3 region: CASSPSPGTGELFF. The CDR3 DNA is TGTGCCAGCTCACCCTCCCCCGGGACCGGGGAGCTGTTTTTT. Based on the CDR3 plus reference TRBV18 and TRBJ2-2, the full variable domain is NAGVMQNPRHLVRRRGQEARLRCSPMKGHSHVYWYRQLPEEGLKFMVYLQKENIIDESGMPKERFSAEFPKEGPSILRIQQVVRGDSAAYFCASSPSPGTGELFFGEGSRLTVL.

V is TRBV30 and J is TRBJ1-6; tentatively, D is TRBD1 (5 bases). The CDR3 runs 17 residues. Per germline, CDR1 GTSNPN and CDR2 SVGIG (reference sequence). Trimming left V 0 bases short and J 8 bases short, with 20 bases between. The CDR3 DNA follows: TGTGCCTGGAGTGTACCCTACCACCGACTGGGGGATTCACCCCTCCACTTT. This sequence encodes CAWSVPYHRLGDSPLHF. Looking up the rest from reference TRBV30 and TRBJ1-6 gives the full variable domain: SQTIHQWPATLVQPVGSPLSLECTVEGTSNPNLYWYRQAAGRGLQLLFYSVGIGQISSEVPQNLSASRPQDRQFILSSKKLLLSDSGFYLCAWSVPYHRLGDSPLHFGNGTRLTVT.

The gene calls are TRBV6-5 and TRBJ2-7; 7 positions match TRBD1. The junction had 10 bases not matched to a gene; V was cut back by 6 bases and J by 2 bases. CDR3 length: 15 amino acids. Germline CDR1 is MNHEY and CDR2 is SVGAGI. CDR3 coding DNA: TGTGCCAGCAGCCTCCGGGACAGTAGCCCCTACGAGCAGTACTTC. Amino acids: CASSLRDSSPYEQYF.

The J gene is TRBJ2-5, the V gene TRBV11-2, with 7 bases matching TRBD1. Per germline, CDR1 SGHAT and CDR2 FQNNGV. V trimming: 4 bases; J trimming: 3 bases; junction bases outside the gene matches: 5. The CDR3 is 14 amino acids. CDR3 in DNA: TGTGCCAGCAGCTCTCGACAGGGAGAAGAGACCCAGTACTTC. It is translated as CASSSRQGEETQYF.

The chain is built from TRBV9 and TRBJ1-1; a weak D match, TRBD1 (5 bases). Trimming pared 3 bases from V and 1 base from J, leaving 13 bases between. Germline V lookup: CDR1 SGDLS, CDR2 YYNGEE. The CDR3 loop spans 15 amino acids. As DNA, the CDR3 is TGTGCCAGCAGCGCCCGAAGCGGGGCGAACACTGAAGCTTTCTTT. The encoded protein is CASSARSGANTEAFF.

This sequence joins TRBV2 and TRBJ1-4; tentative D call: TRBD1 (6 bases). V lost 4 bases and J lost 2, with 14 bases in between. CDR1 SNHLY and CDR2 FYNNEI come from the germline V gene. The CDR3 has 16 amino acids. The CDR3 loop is CASSGLRTETNEKLFF. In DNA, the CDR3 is TGTGCCAGCAGTGGACTCCGGACAGAGACTAATGAAAAACTGTTTTTT.

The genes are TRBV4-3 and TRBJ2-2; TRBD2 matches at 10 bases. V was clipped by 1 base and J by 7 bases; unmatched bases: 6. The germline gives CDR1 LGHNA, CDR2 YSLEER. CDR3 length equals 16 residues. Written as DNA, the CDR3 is TGCGCCAGCAGCCAAGGCCTAGCGGGAGAGGACGGGGAGCTGTTTTTT. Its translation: CASSQGLAGEDGELFF.

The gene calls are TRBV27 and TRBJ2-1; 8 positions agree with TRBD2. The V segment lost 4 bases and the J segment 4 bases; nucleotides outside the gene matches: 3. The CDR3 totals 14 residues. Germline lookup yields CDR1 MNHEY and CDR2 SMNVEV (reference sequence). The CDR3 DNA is TGTGCCAGCAGTTATAGCGGGATTTACAATGAGCAGTTCTTC. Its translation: CASSYSGIYNEQFF.